The 24 T cell receptor beta chains below all came from one sample that was sequenced in a study of blood T cell repertoires in COVID-19. Libraries were prepared by immunoSEQ multiplex PCR; TCRdb keeps only in-frame clonotypes and omits some of them. The sample holds about 250,000 clones, approximately 89% seen once. Sample: peripheral blood. These receptors all stem from a woman between 35 and 50 years old who had recovered from COVID-19.

The chain recombines TRBV6-5 with TRBJ1-4, with a tentative D call TRBD1 (5 bases). The CDR3 has 14 amino acids. CDR1 and CDR2 from the germline V gene are MNHEY and SVGAGI. V lost 6 bases and J 10 bases, leaving 18 bases between the germline ends. CDR3 bases: TGTGCCAGCAGGACCATAGGGGTTACATCAAAACTGTTTTTT. Translated, it gives CASRTIGVTSKLFF.

The chain recombines TRBV28 with TRBJ2-1; 7 bases fit TRBD1. V was pared by 6 bases and J by 3 bases, with 11 bases of the junction left unmatched. Germline CDR1 is MDHEN and CDR2 is SYDVKM. This CDR3 is built from 16 residues. CDR3 protein: CASRFLTGLSYNEQFF. CDR3 DNA: TGTGCCAGCAGGTTTCTGACAGGGCTCAGCTACAATGAGCAGTTCTTC.

This chain connects TRBV30 to TRBJ2-1; 12 bases are shared with TRBD1. The CDR3 runs 16 residues. Germline V CDR1 and CDR2: GTSNPN, SVGIG (reference sequence). J lost 1 base, V lost 3 bases, and 4 bases had no gene match. CDR3 residues: CAWRGTGGASYNEQFF. Written as DNA, the CDR3 is TGTGCCTGGAGGGGGACAGGGGGCGCGTCCTACAATGAGCAGTTCTTC.

The rearrangement links TRBV19 to TRBJ1-4; 9 bases match TRBD1. CDR3 length: 14 amino acids. V lost 5 bases and J lost 14; bases outside the gene matches: 12. CDR1 is LNHDA and CDR2 is SQIVND in the germline V gene (reference sequence). This CDR3 is CASSGLGQGWLLFF. For the CDR3, the DNA is TGTGCCAGTAGTGGGCTTGGACAGGGGTGGTTGCTGTTTTTT.

This clone has just one count. The chain recombines TRBV11-2 with TRBJ2-3; 8 bases line up with TRBD1. CDR1 and CDR2 (germline): SGHAT, FQNNGV. V was clipped by 6 bases and J by 2 bases; unmatched bases: 10. The CDR3 is 16 residues long. The CDR3 here is CASRLLGQGYTDTQYF. CDR3 DNA sequence: TGTGCCAGCAGGCTACTCGGACAGGGTTACACAGATACGCAGTATTTT.

This clone came up a few times. J is TRBJ2-7 and V is TRBV28; TRBD1 might be the D (5 bases). Germline V gene lookup returns CDR1 MDHEN and CDR2 SYDVKM. Trimming cost V 8 bases and J 4 bases, with 12 bases left between them. The CDR3 is 12 residues long. The CDR3 spells CASGTTGYEQYV. As DNA, the CDR3 is TGTGCCAGCGGAACTACAGGTTACGAGCAGTACGTC.

V and J are TRBV4-2 and TRBJ2-5; maybe TRBD2 (7 bases). Germline V gene sequence: CDR1 LGHNA, CDR2 YNFKEQ. Deletions cut 2 bases from V and 4 bases from J, with 20 bases between. The CDR3 consists of 17 residues. The CDR3 bases are TGTGCCAGCAGCCAATCTCTAGCCGGGGGGCAGGCAGAGACCCAGTACTTC. It specifies CASSQSLAGGQAETQYF.

The chain employs TRBV20-1 and TRBJ2-1; D is perhaps TRBD1 (5 bases). Germline V CDR1 and CDR2: DFQATT, SNEGSKA (reference sequence). This CDR3 spans 13 amino acids. V shed 3 bases and J shed 8 bases, with 14 bases lying between them. The CDR3 spells CSASIGQGYEQFF. The CDR3 nucleotides are TGCAGTGCTAGTATCGGCCAGGGTTATGAGCAGTTCTTC.

This chain joins TRBV5-1 and TRBJ1-5; D not certain. The germline V gene has CDR1 SGHRS and CDR2 YFSETQ. The CDR3 is made up of 15 amino acids. Trimming shortened V by 0 bases and J by 0 bases, and 7 bases separated the two germline ends. CDR3 sequence (DNA): TGCGCCAGCAGCTTGGGGCACAGTAGCAATCAGCCCCAGCATTTT. This gives the protein CASSLGHSSNQPQHF.

The CDR3 nucleotides are TGTGCCAGTGCCAAACTCGGGACTAGCGGCACAGATACGCAGTATTTT. This translates into CASAKLGTSGTDTQYF. This chain links TRBV7-8 with TRBJ2-3, with TRBD2 matching over 10 bases. Trimming cost V 9 bases and J 1 base; bases outside gene matches: 10. This CDR3 comprises 16 residues. In germline, CDR1 is SGHVS, CDR2 FQNEAQ.

The CDR3 DNA reads as TGTGCCAGCAGTTTATCGCGCGCTACTCTATCATCGGGGCAGTACTTC. Its translation: CASSLSRATLSSGQYF. The rearrangement joins TRBV27 to TRBJ2-7; D is unclear. This CDR3 has 16 residues. V was pared by 0 bases and J by 9 bases, with 21 bases between. CDR1 and CDR2 from the germline V gene are MNHEY and SMNVEV (reference sequence).

The CDR3 loop is CSVQDREDYGYTF. CDR3 coding DNA: TGCAGCGTTCAGGACAGGGAAGACTATGGCTACACCTTC. The V and J genes are TRBV29-1 and TRBJ1-2; 8 positions match TRBD1. Germline CDR1 SQVTM, CDR2 ANQGSEA. V was clipped by 5 bases and J by 3 bases; unmatched bases: 5. CDR3 length equals 13 residues.

This chain uses TRBV7-9 with TRBJ1-2; 7 bases are a match to TRBD1. The CDR3 has 16 amino acids. The V gene end was trimmed by 6 bases and the J gene end by 1 base; junction bases not matched to a gene: 11. The germline CDR1 and CDR2 sequences are SEHNR and FQNEAQ (reference sequence). DNA of the CDR3: TGTGCCAGCAGTCCATTACAGGGGAGTGTTAACTATGGCTACACCTTC. It encodes CASSPLQGSVNYGYTF.

The chain combines TRBV4-3 with TRBJ1-2; weak D call: TRBD1 (5 bases). The V and J ends lost 0 bases and 6 bases respectively, with 11 bases between them. CDR3 length equals 14 residues. In germline, CDR1 is LGHNA, CDR2 YSLEER. The CDR3 nucleotides read TGCGCCAGCAGCCAAGATTTGGCAGGGCATGGCTACACCTTC. This encodes CASSQDLAGHGYTF.

The chain carries TRBV11-3 and TRBJ2-1; D is possibly TRBD2 (5 bases). The CDR3 covers 14 residues. Trimming left V 2 bases short and J 3 bases short, with 8 bases between. Germline V gives CDR1 SGHNT, CDR2 YENEEA. The DNA for the CDR3 is TGTGCCAGCAGCTTACCTGGGAGCTACAATGAGCAGTTCTTC. This translates into CASSLPGSYNEQFF. Filled out from reference TRBV11-3 and TRBJ2-1, the complete variable domain reads EAGVVQSPRYKIIEKKQPVAFWCNPISGHNTLYWYLQNLGQGPELLIRYENEEAVDDSQLPKDRFSAERLKGVDSTLKIQPAELGDSAVYLCASSLPGSYNEQFFGPGTRLTVL.

The J gene is TRBJ2-5, the V gene TRBV16, with 9 bases identical to TRBD1. CDR3 size: 15 residues. Germline assignment: CDR1 KGHSY and CDR2 FQNENV. Unmatched junction bases numbered 10, after V lost 5 bases and J lost 6 bases. The CDR3 nucleotides are TGTGCCAGCAGCTTCCGGGACAGGGCTACAAAGACCCAGTACTTC. It yields the protein CASSFRDRATKTQYF. Full variable domain (remainder filled in from reference TRBV16 and TRBJ2-5): GEEVAQTPKHLVRGEGQKAKLYCAPIKGHSYVFWYQQVLKNEFKFLISFQNENVFDETGMPKERFSAKCLPNSPCSLEIQATKLEDSAVYFCASSFRDRATKTQYFGPGTRLLVL.

J is TRBJ1-5 and V is TRBV10-3, with D possibly TRBD1 on 6 matching bases. The CDR3 sequence is 13 residues long. Trimming pared 3 bases from V and 7 bases from J, leaving 10 bases between. Germline CDR1 ENHRY, CDR2 SYGVKD. The CDR3: CAISEAGAQPQHF. The DNA of the CDR3 is TGTGCCATCAGTGAAGCAGGGGCACAGCCCCAGCATTTT.

This clone was seen once. The J gene is TRBJ2-3, the V gene TRBV6-5; 9 bases match TRBD2. The CDR3 loop spans 15 amino acids. Germline assignment: CDR1 MNHEY and CDR2 SVGAGI. V lost 5 bases to trimming and J lost 0 bases; unmatched junction nucleotides: 3. The CDR3 is CASSKSGRSTDTQYF. DNA for the CDR3: TGTGCCAGCAGTAAAAGCGGGAGGAGCACAGATACGCAGTATTTT.

The chain combines TRBV10-1 with TRBJ1-3; no firm D call. V was cut by 5 bases and J by 0 bases, with 11 bases left in between. CDR1 and CDR2 from the germline V gene are WNHNN and SYGVQD (reference sequence). The CDR3 is made up of 15 amino acids. CDR3 in amino acids: CASSPTVGSGNTIYF. CDR3 nucleotide sequence: TGCGCCAGCAGTCCTACCGTCGGCTCTGGAAACACCATATATTTT.

J is TRBJ2-2 and V is TRBV3-1 (or the pseudogene TRBV3-2); TRBD1 agrees at 9 bases. Germline CDR1 reads LGHDT; CDR2 reads YNNKEL (reference sequence). The CDR3 totals 16 residues. Unmatched junction bases numbered 4, after V lost 1 base and J lost 4 bases. The CDR3: CASSQGQGVTTGELFF. The DNA for the CDR3 is TGTGCCAGCAGCCAAGGACAGGGGGTAACCACCGGGGAGCTGTTTTTT.

The rearrangement links TRBV6-1 to TRBJ1-5; D uncertain. In germline, CDR1 is MNHNS, CDR2 SASEGT. Trimming removed 2 bases from V and 4 bases from J, with 12 bases in between. CDR3 length: 15 amino acids. CDR3 in DNA: TGTGCCAGCAGTGAACTAGGCGGCCCAAATCAGCCCCAGCATTTT. Amino acid sequence: CASSELGGPNQPQHF.

The chain recombines TRBV5-6 with TRBJ1-4, with D unresolved. CDR1 SGHDT and CDR2 YYEEEE come from the germline V gene. Deletions cut 4 bases from V and 7 bases from J, with 17 bases between. This CDR3 has 15 amino acids. CDR3 protein: CASSHNRGPGEKLFF. In nucleotides, the CDR3 is TGTGCCAGCAGCCACAATCGAGGTCCCGGTGAAAAACTGTTTTTT. The variable domain in full, with the rest retrieved from reference TRBV5-6 and TRBJ1-4, is DAGVTQSPTHLIKTRGQQVTLRCSPKSGHDTVSWYQQALGQGPQFIFQYYEEEERQRGNFPDRFSGHQFPNYSSELNVNALLLGDSALYLCASSHNRGPGEKLFFGSGTQLSVL.

The chain joins TRBV30 to TRBJ2-3; the match to TRBD2 covers 11 bases. The ends lost 0 bases at V and 4 bases at J; junction bases unmatched: 3. This CDR3 has 15 residues. Germline V gene sequence: CDR1 GTSNPN, CDR2 SVGIG (reference sequence). CDR3 nucleotides: TGTGCCTGGAGTGTTAGCGGGAGGGGCGCAGATACGCAGTATTTT. This translates into CAWSVSGRGADTQYF.

This chain joins TRBV9 and TRBJ2-2; 15 nucleotides match TRBD2. Germline CDR1 reads SGDLS; CDR2 reads YYNGEE. This CDR3 contains 18 residues. V lost 2 bases and J lost 3; bases outside the gene matches: 5. The CDR3 sequence is CASSVGTSGGPDTGELFF. CDR3 bases: TGTGCCAGCAGCGTTGGGACTAGCGGGGGGCCCGACACCGGGGAGCTGTTTTTT.